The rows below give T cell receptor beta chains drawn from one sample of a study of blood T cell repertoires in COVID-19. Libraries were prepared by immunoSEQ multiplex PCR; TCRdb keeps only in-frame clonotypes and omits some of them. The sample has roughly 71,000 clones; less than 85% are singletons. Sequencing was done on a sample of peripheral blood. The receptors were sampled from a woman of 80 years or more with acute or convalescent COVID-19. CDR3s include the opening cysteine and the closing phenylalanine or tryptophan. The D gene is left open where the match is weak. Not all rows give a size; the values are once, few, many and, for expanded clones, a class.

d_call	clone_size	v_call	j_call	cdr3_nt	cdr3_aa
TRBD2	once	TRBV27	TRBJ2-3	TGTGCCAGCAGCGGACCTCGGGGGGCAGATACGCAGTATTTT	CASSGPRGADTQYF
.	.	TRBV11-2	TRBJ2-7	TGTGCCAGCAGCTCGCAGGGGGGCGGATTGAGCTACGAGCAGTACTTC	CASSSQGGGLSYEQYF
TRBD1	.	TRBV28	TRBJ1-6	TGTGCCAGCTTAACGGGACAGGTTGGGAATTCACCCCTCCACTTT	CASLTGQVGNSPLHF
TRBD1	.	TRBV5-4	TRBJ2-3	TGTGCCAGCAGCTTGACAGGGGGTAGCACAGATACGCAGTATTTT	CASSLTGGSTDTQYF
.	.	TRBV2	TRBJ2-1	TGTGCCAGCAGGGTTGGCGGGGTGGTTCGAAATGAGCAGTTCTTC	CASRVGGVVRNEQFF
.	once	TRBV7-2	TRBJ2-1	TGTGCCAGCAGCTTAGCGGGCAGGGGAACCTACAATGAGCAGTTCTTC	CASSLAGRGTYNEQFF
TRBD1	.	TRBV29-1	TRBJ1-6	TGCAGCGTTGAAGATCAGGGGGGCACCCTCCACTTT	CSVEDQGGTLHF
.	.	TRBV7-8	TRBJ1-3	TGTGCCAGCAGCAGCAGGGTTAGCTCTGGAAACACCATATATTTT	CASSSRVSSGNTIYF
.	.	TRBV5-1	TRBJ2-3	TGCGCCAGCAGCTTGGGTGGGGCCGGGACAGATACGCAGTATTTT	CASSLGGAGTDTQYF
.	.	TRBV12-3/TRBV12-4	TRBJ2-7	TGTGCCAGCAGTTTTCAGGGTTCGCGGGAGCAGTACTTC	CASSFQGSREQYF
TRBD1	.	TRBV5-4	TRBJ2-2	TGTGCCAGCAGTTCTAGACAGGGCCGCACCGGGGAGCTGTTTTTT	CASSSRQGRTGELFF
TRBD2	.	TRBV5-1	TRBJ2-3	TGCGCCAGCAGCGGGAGCGGGGGGGCCCCGGATACGCAGTATTTT	CASSGSGGAPDTQYF
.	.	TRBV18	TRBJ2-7	TGTGCCAGCTCCTCAGGGCTTCGGGGGAAGCAGTACTTC	CASSSGLRGKQYF
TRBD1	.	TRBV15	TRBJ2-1	TGTGCCACCAGCACCTACAGGGGTGAGCAGTTCTTC	CATSTYRGEQFF
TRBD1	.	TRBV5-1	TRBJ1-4	TGCGCCAGCAGCGTAGTGGGACAGCCTAATGAAAAACTGTTTTTT	CASSVVGQPNEKLFF
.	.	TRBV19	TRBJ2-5	TGTGCCAGCAGTACATTGTACCAAGAGACCCAGTACTTC	CASSTLYQETQYF
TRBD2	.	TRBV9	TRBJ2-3	TGTGCCAGCAGCGCCCCCGGGGGGGCTATTACAGATACGCAGTATTTT	CASSAPGGAITDTQYF
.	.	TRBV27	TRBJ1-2	TGTGCCAGCAGAAGGACGGGGGGCTATGGCTACACCTTC	CASRRTGGYGYTF
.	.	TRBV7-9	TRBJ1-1	TGTGCCAGCAGCTTAGCGGGTGGCAGGGAAACTGGTTTCTTT	CASSLAGGRETGFF
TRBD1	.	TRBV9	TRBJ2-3	TGTGCCAGCAGCGTAGCGGGACAGGGTACAGATACGCAGTATTTT	CASSVAGQGTDTQYF
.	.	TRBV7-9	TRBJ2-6	TGTGCCAGCAGCGAAGTCCCGGGGTCTGGGGCCAACGTCCTGACTTTC	CASSEVPGSGANVLTF
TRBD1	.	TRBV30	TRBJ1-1	TGTGCCTGGACCATCCGGAGGGGGCGAATCCCTGAAGCTTTCTTT	CAWTIRRGRIPEAFF
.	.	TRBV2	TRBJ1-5	TGTGCCAGCAGTACCGACAGCCGGATCAATCAGCCCCAGCATTTT	CASSTDSRINQPQHF